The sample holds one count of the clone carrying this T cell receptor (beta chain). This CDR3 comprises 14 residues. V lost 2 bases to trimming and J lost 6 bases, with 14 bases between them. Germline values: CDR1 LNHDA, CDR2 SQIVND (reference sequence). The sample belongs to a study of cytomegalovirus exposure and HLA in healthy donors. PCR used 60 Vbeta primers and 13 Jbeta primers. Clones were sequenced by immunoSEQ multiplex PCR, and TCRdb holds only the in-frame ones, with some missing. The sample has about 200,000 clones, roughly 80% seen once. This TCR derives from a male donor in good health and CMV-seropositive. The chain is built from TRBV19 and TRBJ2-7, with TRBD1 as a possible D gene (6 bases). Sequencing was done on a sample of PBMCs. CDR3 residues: CASSIWNRDGEQYF. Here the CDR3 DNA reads TGTGCCAGTAGTATATGGAACAGGGATGGCGAGCAGTACTTC.